This TCR beta chain was documented in a study of T cells in Graves' hyperthyroidism and ophthalmopathy. The sample holds many counts of this clonotype. From RNA transcripts, TCR beta CDR3 regions were amplified. First-round RT-PCR of the TCR CDR3 relied on the HTBI primer set. Using its own MiXCR run on the multiplex PCR reads, TCRdb lists one record per CDR3 protein. Of about 420,000 distinct CDR3 sequences listed, roughly 15% are singletons. With a duration under 2 months, the hyperthyroidism was newly diagnosed in patients aged 18 to 65. CDR1 is LGHDT, CDR2 YNNKEL, per germline (reference sequence). CDR3 length equals 16 residues. The ends were cut back, 0 bases at V and 0 bases at J, with 11 bases in the middle.

The chain combines TRBV3-1 with TRBJ1-1, with D possibly being TRBD1 (6 bases). This sequence was found in a woman aged 18-29 years with Graves' hyperthyroidism. Specimen: blood. CDR3 bases: TGTGCCAGCAGCCAAGATAGAAACAGGGTGAACACTGAAGCTTTCTTT. Protein: CASSQDRNRVNTEAFF.